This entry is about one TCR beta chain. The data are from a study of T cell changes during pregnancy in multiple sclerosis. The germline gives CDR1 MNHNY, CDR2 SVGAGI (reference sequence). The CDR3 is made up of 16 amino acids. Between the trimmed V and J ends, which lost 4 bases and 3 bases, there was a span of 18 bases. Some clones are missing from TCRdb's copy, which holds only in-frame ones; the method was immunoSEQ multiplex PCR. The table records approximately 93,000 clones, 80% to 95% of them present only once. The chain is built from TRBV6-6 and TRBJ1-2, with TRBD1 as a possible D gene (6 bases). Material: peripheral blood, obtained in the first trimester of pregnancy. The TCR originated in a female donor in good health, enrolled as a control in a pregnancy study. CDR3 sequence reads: CASSSTGTPIDYGYTF. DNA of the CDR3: TGTGCCAGCAGTTCGACCGGGACACCCATCGACTATGGCTACACCTTC.